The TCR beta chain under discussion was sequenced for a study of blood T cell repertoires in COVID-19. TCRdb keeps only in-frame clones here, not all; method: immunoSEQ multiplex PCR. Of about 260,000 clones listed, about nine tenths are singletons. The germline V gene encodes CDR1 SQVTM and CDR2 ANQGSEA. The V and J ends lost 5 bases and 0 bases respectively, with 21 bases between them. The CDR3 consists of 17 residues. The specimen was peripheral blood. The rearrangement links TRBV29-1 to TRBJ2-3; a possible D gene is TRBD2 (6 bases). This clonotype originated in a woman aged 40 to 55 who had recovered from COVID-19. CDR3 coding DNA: TGCAGCGTTCACCTTTTCGTGGACTATTCTAGCACAGATACGCAGTATTTT. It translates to CSVHLFVDYSSTDTQYF.